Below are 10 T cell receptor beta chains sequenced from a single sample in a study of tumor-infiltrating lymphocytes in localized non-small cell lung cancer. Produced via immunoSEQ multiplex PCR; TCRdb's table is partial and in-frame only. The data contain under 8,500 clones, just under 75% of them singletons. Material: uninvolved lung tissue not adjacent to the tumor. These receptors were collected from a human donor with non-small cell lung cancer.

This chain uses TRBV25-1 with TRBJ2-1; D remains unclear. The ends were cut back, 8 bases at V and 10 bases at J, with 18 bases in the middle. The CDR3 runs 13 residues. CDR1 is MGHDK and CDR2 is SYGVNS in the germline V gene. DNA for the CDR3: TGTGCCAGCTCCACATACCCAAGGTACGAGCAGTTCTTC. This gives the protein CASSTYPRYEQFF.

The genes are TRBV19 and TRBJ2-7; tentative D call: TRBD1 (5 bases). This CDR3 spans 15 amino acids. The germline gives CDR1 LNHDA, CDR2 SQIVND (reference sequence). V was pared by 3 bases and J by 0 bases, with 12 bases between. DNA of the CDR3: TGTGCCAGTAGTATCTCAGGGTCCAGCTCCTACGAGCAGTACTTC. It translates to CASSISGSSSYEQYF.

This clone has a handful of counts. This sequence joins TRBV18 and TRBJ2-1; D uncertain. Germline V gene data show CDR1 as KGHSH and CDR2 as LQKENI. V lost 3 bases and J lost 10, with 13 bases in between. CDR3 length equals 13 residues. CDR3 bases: TGTGCCAGCTCACCTATACGAGCATCCGAGCAGTTCTTC. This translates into CASSPIRASEQFF.

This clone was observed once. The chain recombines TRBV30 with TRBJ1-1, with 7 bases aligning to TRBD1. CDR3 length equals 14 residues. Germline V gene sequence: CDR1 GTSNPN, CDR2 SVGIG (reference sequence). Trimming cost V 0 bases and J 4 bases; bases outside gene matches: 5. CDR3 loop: CAWSVGAGGTEAFF. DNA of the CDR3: TGTGCCTGGAGTGTAGGGGCAGGGGGCACTGAAGCTTTCTTT.

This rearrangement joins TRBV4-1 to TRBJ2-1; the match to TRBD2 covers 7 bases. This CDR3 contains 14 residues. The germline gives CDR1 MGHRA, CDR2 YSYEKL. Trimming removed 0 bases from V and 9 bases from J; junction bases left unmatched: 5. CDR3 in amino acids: CASSQDGGRGEQFF. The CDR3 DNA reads TGCGCCAGCAGCCAAGATGGGGGGAGGGGTGAGCAGTTCTTC.

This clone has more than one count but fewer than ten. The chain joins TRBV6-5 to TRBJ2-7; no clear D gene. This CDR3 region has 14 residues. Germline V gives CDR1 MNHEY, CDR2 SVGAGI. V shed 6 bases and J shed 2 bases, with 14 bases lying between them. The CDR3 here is CASRRASVAYEQYF. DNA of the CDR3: TGTGCCAGCAGAAGGGCCAGCGTAGCCTACGAGCAGTACTTC.

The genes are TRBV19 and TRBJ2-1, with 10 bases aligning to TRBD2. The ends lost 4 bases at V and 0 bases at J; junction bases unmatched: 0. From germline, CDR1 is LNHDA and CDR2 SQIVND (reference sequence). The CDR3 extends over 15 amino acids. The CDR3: CASSRLAGSYNEQFF. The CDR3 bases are TGTGCCAGTAGTAGACTAGCGGGCTCCTACAATGAGCAGTTCTTC.

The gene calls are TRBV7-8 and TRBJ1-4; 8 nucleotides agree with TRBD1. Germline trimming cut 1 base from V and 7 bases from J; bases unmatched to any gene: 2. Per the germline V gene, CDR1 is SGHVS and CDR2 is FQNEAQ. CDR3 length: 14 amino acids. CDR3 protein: CASSLETGAEKLFF. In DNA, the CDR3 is TGTGCCAGCAGCTTAGAGACAGGGGCTGAAAAACTGTTTTTT.

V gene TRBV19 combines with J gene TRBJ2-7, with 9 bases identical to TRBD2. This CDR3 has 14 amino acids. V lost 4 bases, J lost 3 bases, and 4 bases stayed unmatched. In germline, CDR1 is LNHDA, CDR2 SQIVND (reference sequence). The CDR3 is CASSTGTSLYEQYF. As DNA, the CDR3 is TGTGCCAGTAGTACGGGGACTAGCCTCTACGAGCAGTACTTC.

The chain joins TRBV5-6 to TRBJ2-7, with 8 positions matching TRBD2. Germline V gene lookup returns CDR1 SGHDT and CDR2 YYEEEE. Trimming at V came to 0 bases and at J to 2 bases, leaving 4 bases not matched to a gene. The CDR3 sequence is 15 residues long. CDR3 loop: CASSLVSGGPYEQYF. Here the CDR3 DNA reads TGTGCCAGCAGCTTGGTGTCGGGAGGGCCCTACGAGCAGTACTTC.